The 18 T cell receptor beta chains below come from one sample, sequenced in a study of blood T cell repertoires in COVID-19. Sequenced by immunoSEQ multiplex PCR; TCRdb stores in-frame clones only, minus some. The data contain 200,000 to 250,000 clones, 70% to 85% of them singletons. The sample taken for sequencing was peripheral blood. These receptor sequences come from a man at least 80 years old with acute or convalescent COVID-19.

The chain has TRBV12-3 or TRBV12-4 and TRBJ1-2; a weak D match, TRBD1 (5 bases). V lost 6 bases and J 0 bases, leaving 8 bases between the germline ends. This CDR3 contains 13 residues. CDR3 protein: CASRRDSNYGYTF. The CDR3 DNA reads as TGTGCCAGCAGACGGGACTCTAACTATGGCTACACCTTC.

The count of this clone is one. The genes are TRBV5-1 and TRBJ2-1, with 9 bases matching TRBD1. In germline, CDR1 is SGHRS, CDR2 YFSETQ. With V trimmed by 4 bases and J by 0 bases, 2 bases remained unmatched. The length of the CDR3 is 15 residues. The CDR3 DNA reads TGCGCCAGCAGCCTGACAGGGGGCTCCTACAATGAGCAGTTCTTC. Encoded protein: CASSLTGGSYNEQFF.

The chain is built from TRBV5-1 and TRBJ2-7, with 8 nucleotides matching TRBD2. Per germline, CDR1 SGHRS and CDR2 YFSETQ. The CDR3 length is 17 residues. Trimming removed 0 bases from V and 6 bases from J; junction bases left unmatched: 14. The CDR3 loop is CASSLGALSGAAFEQYF. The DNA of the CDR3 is TGCGCCAGCAGCTTGGGGGCCCTTAGCGGGGCTGCTTTCGAGCAGTACTTC.

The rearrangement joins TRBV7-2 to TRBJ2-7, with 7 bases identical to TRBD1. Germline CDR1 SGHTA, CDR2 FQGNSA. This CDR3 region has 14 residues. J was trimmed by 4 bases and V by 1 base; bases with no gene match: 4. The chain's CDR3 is CASSLGQGTYEQYF. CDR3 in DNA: TGTGCCAGCAGCTTAGGACAGGGCACGTACGAGCAGTACTTC.

The CDR3 coding sequence is TGTGCCAGCAGTTACTCCTCGTCCGGGGTGTCCGGCTACACCTTC. Its translation: CASSYSSSGVSGYTF. The chain has TRBV6-6 and TRBJ1-2; unclear D gene. Germline loops: CDR1 MNHNY, CDR2 SVGAGI (reference sequence). V lost 0 bases, J lost 8 bases, and 16 bases lay in between. This CDR3 spans 15 amino acids.

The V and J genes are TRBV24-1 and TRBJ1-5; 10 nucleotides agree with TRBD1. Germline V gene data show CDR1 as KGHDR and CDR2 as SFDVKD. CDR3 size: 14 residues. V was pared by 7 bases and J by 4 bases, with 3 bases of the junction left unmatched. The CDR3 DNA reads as TGTGCCACCAGGGGACAGGGGAATAATCAGCCCCAGCATTTT. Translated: CATRGQGNNQPQHF.

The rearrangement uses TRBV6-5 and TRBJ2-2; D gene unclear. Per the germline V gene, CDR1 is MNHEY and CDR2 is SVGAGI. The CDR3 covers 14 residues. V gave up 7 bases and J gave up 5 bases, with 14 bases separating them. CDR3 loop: CASKNPRRTGELFF. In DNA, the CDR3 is TGTGCCAGCAAGAACCCAAGGAGAACCGGGGAGCTGTTTTTT.

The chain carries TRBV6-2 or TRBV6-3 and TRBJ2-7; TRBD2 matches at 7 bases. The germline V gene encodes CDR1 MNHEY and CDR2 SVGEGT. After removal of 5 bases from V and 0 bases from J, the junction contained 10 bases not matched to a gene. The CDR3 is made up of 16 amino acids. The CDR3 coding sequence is TGTGCCAGCAGTCCCCGAGCGGGATCAAACTCCTACGAGCAGTACTTC. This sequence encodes CASSPRAGSNSYEQYF.

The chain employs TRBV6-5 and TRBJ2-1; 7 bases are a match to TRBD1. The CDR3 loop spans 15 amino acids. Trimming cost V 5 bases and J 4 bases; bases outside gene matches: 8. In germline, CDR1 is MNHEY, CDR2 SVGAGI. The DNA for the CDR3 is TGTGCCAGCAGTCATATTCAGGGGGTATACAATGAGCAGTTCTTC. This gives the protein CASSHIQGVYNEQFF.

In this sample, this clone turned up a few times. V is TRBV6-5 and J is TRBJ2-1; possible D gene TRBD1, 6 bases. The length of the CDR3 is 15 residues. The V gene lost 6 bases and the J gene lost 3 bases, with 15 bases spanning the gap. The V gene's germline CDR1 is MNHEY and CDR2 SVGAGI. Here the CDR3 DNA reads TGTGCCAGCAGGGGACACCGTGGCGGCTACAATGAGCAGTTCTTC. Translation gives CASRGHRGGYNEQFF.

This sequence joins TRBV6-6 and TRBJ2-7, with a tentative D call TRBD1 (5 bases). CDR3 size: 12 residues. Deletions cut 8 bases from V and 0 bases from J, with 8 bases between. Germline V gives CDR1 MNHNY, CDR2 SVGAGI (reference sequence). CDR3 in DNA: TGTGCCAGCCACAGGTTCTCCTACGAGCAGTACTTC. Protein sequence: CASHRFSYEQYF.

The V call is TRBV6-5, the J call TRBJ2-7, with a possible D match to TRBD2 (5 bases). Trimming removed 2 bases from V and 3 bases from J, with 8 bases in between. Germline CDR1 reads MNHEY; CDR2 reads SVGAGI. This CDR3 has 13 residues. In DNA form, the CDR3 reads TGTGCCAGCAGTTACGGGGAGAACTACGAGCAGTACTTC. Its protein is CASSYGENYEQYF.

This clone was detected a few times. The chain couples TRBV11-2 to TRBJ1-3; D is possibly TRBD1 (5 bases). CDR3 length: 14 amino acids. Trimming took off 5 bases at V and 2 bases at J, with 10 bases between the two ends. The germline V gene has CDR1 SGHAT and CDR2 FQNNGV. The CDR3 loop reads CASSAPGAGNTIYF. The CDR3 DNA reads TGTGCCAGCAGCGCCCCGGGGGCTGGAAACACCATATATTTT.

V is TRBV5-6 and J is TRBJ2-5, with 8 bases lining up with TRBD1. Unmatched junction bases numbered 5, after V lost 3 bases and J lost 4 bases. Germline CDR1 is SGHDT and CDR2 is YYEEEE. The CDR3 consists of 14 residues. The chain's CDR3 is CASSSGQGGETQYF. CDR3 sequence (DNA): TGTGCCAGCAGCTCAGGACAGGGCGGAGAGACCCAGTACTTC.

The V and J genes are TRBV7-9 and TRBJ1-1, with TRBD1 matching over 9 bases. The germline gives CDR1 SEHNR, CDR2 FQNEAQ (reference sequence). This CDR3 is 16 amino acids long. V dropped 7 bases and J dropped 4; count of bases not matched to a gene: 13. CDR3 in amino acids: CASTIHSDRGATEAFF. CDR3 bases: TGTGCCAGCACCATACACAGTGACAGGGGGGCCACTGAAGCTTTCTTT.

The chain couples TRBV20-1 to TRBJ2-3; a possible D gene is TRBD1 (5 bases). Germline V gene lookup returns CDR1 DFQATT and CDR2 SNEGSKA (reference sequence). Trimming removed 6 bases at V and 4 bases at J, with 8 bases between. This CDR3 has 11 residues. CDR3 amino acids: CSATQADTQYF. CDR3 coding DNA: TGCAGTGCGACACAGGCAGATACGCAGTATTTT.

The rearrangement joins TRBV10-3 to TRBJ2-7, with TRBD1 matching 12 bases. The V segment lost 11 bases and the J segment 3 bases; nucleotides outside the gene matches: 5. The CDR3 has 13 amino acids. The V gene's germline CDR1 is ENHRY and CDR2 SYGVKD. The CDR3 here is CAVGQGANYEQYF. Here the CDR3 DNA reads TGTGCCGTGGGACAGGGGGCGAACTACGAGCAGTACTTC.

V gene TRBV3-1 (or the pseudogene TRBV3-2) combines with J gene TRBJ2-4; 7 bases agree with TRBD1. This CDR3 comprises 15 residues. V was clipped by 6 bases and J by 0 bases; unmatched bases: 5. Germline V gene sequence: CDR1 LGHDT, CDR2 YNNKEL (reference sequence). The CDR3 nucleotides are TGTGCCAGCAGTCGGACAGGTCTAGCCAAAAACATTCAGTACTTC. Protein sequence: CASSRTGLAKNIQYF.